A selection of T cell receptor beta chains follows, all from one sample in a study of blood T cells in healthy people across ages. TCRdb passed the 5' RACE reads through MiXCR, listing each CDR3 protein once. This sample has hundreds of thousands of distinct CDR3 sequences, with around a fifth found just once. Material: blood. The receptors were gathered from a man between 65 and 79 years old in good health. CDR3s leave out the opening cysteine and the closing phenylalanine or tryptophan. The D gene is left open where the match is weak. Size tells how often a clone was seen (once, few, many) or the class of an expanded clone, and some rows leave it out.

clone_size: few
v_call: TRBV11-2
d_call: TRBD2
cdr3_aa: ASSATSGLIAKNIQY

clone_size: NA
v_call: TRBV20-1
d_call: NA
cdr3_aa: SARRAGEIEKLF

clone_size: few
v_call: TRBV6-2/TRBV6-3
d_call: NA
cdr3_aa: ATGHGGELF

clone_size: few
v_call: TRBV7-9
d_call: NA
cdr3_aa: ASSLVKGVRETQY

clone_size: NA
v_call: TRBV9
d_call: NA
cdr3_aa: ASSEGEGWWYEQF

clone_size: few
v_call: TRBV7-3
d_call: TRBD1
cdr3_aa: ASSITGQGASEAF

clone_size: NA
v_call: TRBV5-1
d_call: TRBD2
cdr3_aa: ASSLVTGTTNEQF

clone_size: NA
v_call: TRBV14
d_call: TRBD1
cdr3_aa: ASRWTGVGTGELF

clone_size: NA
v_call: TRBV20-1
d_call: NA
cdr3_aa: SARGDRIEAF

clone_size: NA
v_call: TRBV5-5
d_call: NA
cdr3_aa: ASSFPRGTDTQY

clone_size: few
v_call: TRBV20-1
d_call: TRBD1
cdr3_aa: SARVTGGRSYNEQF

clone_size: NA
v_call: TRBV12-3/TRBV12-4
d_call: NA
cdr3_aa: ASRRSLNGNQPQH

clone_size: few
v_call: TRBV7-2
d_call: NA
cdr3_aa: ASSPRPQGAEAF

clone_size: NA
v_call: TRBV18
d_call: TRBD1
cdr3_aa: ASSPLGQGNYEQY

clone_size: few
v_call: TRBV18
d_call: TRBD1
cdr3_aa: ASSPRTGGRLDTQY

clone_size: many
v_call: TRBV29-1
d_call: NA
cdr3_aa: SVEVRGTEAF

clone_size: NA
v_call: TRBV12-3/TRBV12-4
d_call: NA
cdr3_aa: ASSLNGVYEQY

clone_size: NA
v_call: TRBV5-3
d_call: NA
cdr3_aa: ASSLGQPFTDTQY

clone_size: NA
v_call: TRBV30
d_call: NA
cdr3_aa: AWSTGKLF

clone_size: NA
v_call: TRBV7-6
d_call: TRBD2
cdr3_aa: ASSRSGGIGELF

clone_size: NA
v_call: TRBV20-1
d_call: NA
cdr3_aa: SAPPDGETQY

clone_size: NA
v_call: TRBV19
d_call: NA
cdr3_aa: ASSIGERNQPQH

clone_size: NA
v_call: TRBV18
d_call: TRBD2
cdr3_aa: ASSPGTSGGASKNIQY

clone_size: few
v_call: TRBV5-1
d_call: TRBD2
cdr3_aa: ASSLTPSGGGSYEQY

clone_size: many
v_call: TRBV7-8
d_call: NA
cdr3_aa: ASSLGPAGYNEQF

clone_size: NA
v_call: TRBV7-2
d_call: NA
cdr3_aa: ASSLETLAKTRY

clone_size: NA
v_call: TRBV7-6
d_call: TRBD2
cdr3_aa: ASSLRAGAPNEQF

clone_size: NA
v_call: TRBV20-1
d_call: NA
cdr3_aa: SAEPRDGSPLH

clone_size: few
v_call: TRBV2
d_call: TRBD1
cdr3_aa: ASSEAGQGILNIEKLF

clone_size: few
v_call: TRBV7-2
d_call: NA
cdr3_aa: ASTPQSPNEKLF

clone_size: few
v_call: TRBV2
d_call: TRBD1
cdr3_aa: ASRGGTGQNTGELF

clone_size: NA
v_call: TRBV10-1
d_call: NA
cdr3_aa: ASSEPQGGNQPQH

clone_size: NA
v_call: TRBV12-3/TRBV12-4
d_call: NA
cdr3_aa: ASSFSGLRTEAF

clone_size: few
v_call: TRBV2
d_call: NA
cdr3_aa: ASSEVGGWYGYT

clone_size: NA
v_call: TRBV3-1
d_call: TRBD1
cdr3_aa: ASSQGTVTYEQY

clone_size: NA
v_call: TRBV7-2
d_call: NA
cdr3_aa: ASSLTGLSTGELF

clone_size: few
v_call: TRBV7-2
d_call: NA
cdr3_aa: ASSAQKGQETQY